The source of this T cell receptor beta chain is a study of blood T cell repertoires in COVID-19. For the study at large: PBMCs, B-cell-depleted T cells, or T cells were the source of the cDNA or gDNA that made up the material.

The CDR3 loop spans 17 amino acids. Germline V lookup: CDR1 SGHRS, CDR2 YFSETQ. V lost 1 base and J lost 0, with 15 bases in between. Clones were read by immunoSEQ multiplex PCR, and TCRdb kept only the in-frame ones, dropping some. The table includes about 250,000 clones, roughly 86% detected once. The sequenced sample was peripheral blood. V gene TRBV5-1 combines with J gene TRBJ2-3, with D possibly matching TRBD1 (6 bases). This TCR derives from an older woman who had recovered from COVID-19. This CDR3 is CASSLTDRPTSTDTQYF. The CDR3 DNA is TGCGCCAGCAGCTTGACGGACAGACCTACTAGCACAGATACGCAGTATTTT. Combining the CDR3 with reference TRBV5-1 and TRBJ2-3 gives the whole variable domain KAGVTQTPRYLIKTRGQQVTLSCSPISGHRSVSWYQQTPGQGLQFLFEYFSETQRNKGNFPGRFSGRQFSNSRSEMNVSTLELGDSALYLCASSLTDRPTSTDTQYFGPGTRLTVL.